These 25 T cell receptor beta chains were all obtained from the same sample, sequenced in a study of long-term antiretroviral therapy in people with HIV. Running of the v3.0 immunoSEQ assay took place at survey level. Libraries were prepared by immunoSEQ multiplex PCR; TCRdb keeps only in-frame clonotypes and omits some of them. This table has about 20,000 clones, approximately 83% appearing once. Sequences were derived from unsorted PBMCs, sampled 1.2 years after starting antiretroviral therapy. The receptor set was obtained from a woman in her thirties or forties with HIV.

This chain joins TRBV18 and TRBJ2-3; D possibly corresponds to TRBD2 (5 bases). Trimming pared 2 bases from V and 5 bases from J, leaving 8 bases between. There are 13 residues in the CDR3. CDR1 is KGHSH, CDR2 LQKENI, per germline. The CDR3 DNA sequence: TGTGCCAGCTCACCAAATGCGGGAGATACGCAGTATTTT. This encodes CASSPNAGDTQYF.

The chain's CDR3 is CASSQTSGRETQYF. CDR3 bases: TGTGCCAGCAGCCAGACTAGCGGGAGAGAGACCCAGTACTTC. This chain uses TRBV7-9 with TRBJ2-5; TRBD2 aligns across 12 bases. The J segment lost 4 bases and the V segment lost 5 bases, leaving 2 bases of the junction unmatched. This CDR3 is 14 amino acids long. Germline V lookup: CDR1 SEHNR, CDR2 FQNEAQ (reference sequence).

The chain couples TRBV9 to TRBJ2-1; 8 bases map to TRBD2. Germline V gives CDR1 SGDLS, CDR2 YYNGEE. V lost 4 bases to trimming and J lost 6 bases; unmatched junction nucleotides: 12. The CDR3 contains 16 residues. Written as DNA, the CDR3 is TGTGCCAGCAGCCCGGTGGTAGCGGGGACCTTCAATGAGCAGTTCTTC. Protein: CASSPVVAGTFNEQFF. Supplemented by reference TRBV9 and TRBJ2-1, the full variable domain reads DSGVTQTPKHLITATGQRVTLRCSPRSGDLSVYWYQQSLDQGLQFLIQYYNGEERAKGNILERFSAQQFPDLHSELNLSSLELGDSALYFCASSPVVAGTFNEQFFGPGTRLTVL.

V and J are TRBV20-1 and TRBJ2-1; D remains ambiguous. The ends were cut back, 0 bases at V and 12 bases at J, with 9 bases in the middle. CDR1 is DFQATT and CDR2 is SNEGSKA in the germline V gene (reference sequence). The CDR3 loop spans 11 amino acids. Written as DNA, the CDR3 is TGCAGTGCTAGAGATTATGCATGGCAGTTCTTC. It is translated as CSARDYAWQFF.

The chain employs TRBV28 and TRBJ1-5; D remains unclear. Per germline, CDR1 MDHEN and CDR2 SYDVKM. The CDR3 is made up of 14 amino acids. The V end was cut by 5 bases, the J end by 2 bases, with 10 bases between. CDR3 bases: TGTGCCAGCAGTCGTGGCAGCGGCAATCAGCCCCAGCATTTT. It is translated as CASSRGSGNQPQHF.

This clone appeared a few times. The V and J genes are TRBV7-6 and TRBJ2-1; D unresolved. This CDR3 has 15 amino acids. In germline, CDR1 is SGHVS, CDR2 FNYEAQ. V gave up 5 bases and J gave up 2 bases, with 13 bases separating them. CDR3 nucleotides: TGTGCCAGCAGCCAACTAATGGGAACCTACAATGAGCAGTTCTTC. Protein: CASSQLMGTYNEQFF. Full variable domain (missing parts from reference TRBV7-6 and TRBJ2-1): GAGVSQSPRYKVTKRGQDVALRCDPISGHVSLYWYRQALGQGPEFLTYFNYEAQQDKSGLPNDRFSAERPEGSISTLTIQRTEQRDSAMYRCASSQLMGTYNEQFFGPGTRLTVL.

This chain links TRBV11-2 with TRBJ2-1; D may correspond to TRBD1 or TRBD2 (5 bases each). The V and J ends lost 2 bases and 1 base respectively, with 18 bases between them. The V gene's germline CDR1 is SGHAT and CDR2 FQNNGV. There are 18 residues in the CDR3. CDR3 in amino acids: CASSLFDGGGSSYNEQFF. The DNA of the CDR3 is TGTGCCAGCAGCTTATTCGACGGTGGGGGTAGTTCCTACAATGAGCAGTTCTTC.

This chain uses TRBV19 with TRBJ2-1; D gene ambiguous. The CDR3 totals 15 residues. The germline V gene has CDR1 LNHDA and CDR2 SQIVND (reference sequence). The V gene lost 3 bases and the J gene lost 0 bases, with 9 bases spanning the gap. DNA of the CDR3: TGTGCCAGTAGTATGGCAGGCAGCTCCTACAATGAGCAGTTCTTC. Translated, it gives CASSMAGSSYNEQFF.

The rearrangement uses TRBV28 and TRBJ2-7; TRBD2 might be the D (6 bases). V was trimmed by 8 bases and J by 6 bases, leaving 20 bases between them. CDR1 MDHEN and CDR2 SYDVKM come from the germline V gene. The CDR3 consists of 14 residues. CDR3 region: CASRISGPTAEQYF. In DNA, the CDR3 is TGTGCCAGCCGGATAAGCGGGCCAACCGCCGAGCAGTACTTC.

The rearrangement uses TRBV21-1 and TRBJ2-2; no DNA check was done on the table's D call, TRBD2. TRBV21-1 is a pseudogene locus. The CDR3 extends over 17 amino acids. The chain's CDR3 is CASRDKGGGGDTGELFF. The CDR3 DNA sequence: TGTGCCAGCAGGGATAAGGGTGGGGGGGGTGACACCGGGGAGCTGTTTTTT.

The genes are TRBV14 and TRBJ2-1; the D is unclear. The germline V gene has CDR1 SGHDN and CDR2 FVKESK. This CDR3 is built from 11 residues. V lost 4 bases to trimming and J lost 9 bases, with 7 bases between them. The CDR3 loop is CASSLGGEQFF. The CDR3 bases are TGTGCCAGCAGCCTGGGTGGTGAGCAGTTCTTC.

The V call is TRBV28, the J call TRBJ2-1; D unresolved. The ends were cut back, 3 bases at V and 8 bases at J, with 26 bases in the middle. The CDR3 runs to 18 residues. The germline V gene has CDR1 MDHEN and CDR2 SYDVKM. The CDR3 DNA follows: TGTGCCAGCAGTTTTATAGGTGGCGGCAGTCCATTATGGGATGAGCAGTTCTTC. This codes for CASSFIGGGSPLWDEQFF.

This rearrangement joins TRBV15 to TRBJ2-7; TRBD2 matches 9 bases. Germline CDR1 LNHNV, CDR2 YYDKDF (reference sequence). CDR3 length equals 14 residues. The J segment lost 2 bases and the V segment lost 5 bases, leaving 4 bases of the junction unmatched. CDR3 sequence reads: CATSLSSGAYEQYF. Written as DNA, the CDR3 is TGTGCCACCAGCCTTTCTAGCGGGGCCTACGAGCAGTACTTC.

The chain combines TRBV5-1 with TRBJ2-2, with a tentative D call TRBD1 (7 bases). Between the trimmed V and J ends, which lost 7 bases and 4 bases, there was a span of 17 bases. Looked up from germline, CDR1 is SGHRS and CDR2 is YFSETQ. This CDR3 is 15 amino acids long. Here the CDR3 reads CASQGAGTVTGELFF. CDR3 nucleotides: TGCGCCAGCCAAGGCGCGGGGACAGTCACCGGGGAGCTGTTTTTT.

In its sample, this clone was seen once. The rearrangement uses TRBV11-1 and TRBJ2-2; D remains ambiguous. The CDR3 consists of 16 residues. Per germline, CDR1 SGHAT and CDR2 FQDESV (reference sequence). Trimming took 5 bases from V and 6 from J, leaving 19 bases between them. The CDR3 DNA sequence: TGTGCCAGCAGCCCGCTGGGGAATTCTGTGGCCGGGGAGCTGTTTTTT. It yields the protein CASSPLGNSVAGELFF.

This clone appeared a few times. The chain is built from TRBV4-2 and TRBJ2-5, with D possibly matching TRBD1 (6 bases). The CDR3 sequence is 16 residues long. Germline values: CDR1 LGHNA, CDR2 YNFKEQ. V lost 1 base to trimming and J lost 2 bases, with 14 bases between them. The DNA of the CDR3 is TGTGCCAGCAGCCAAGTAACAGGGATGGGGCAAGAGACCCAGTACTTC. Translation gives CASSQVTGMGQETQYF.

This clone is termed medium-sized. The chain couples TRBV7-9 to TRBJ1-2; the D is unclear. V was trimmed by 5 bases and J by 3 bases, leaving 13 bases between them. The CDR3 has 14 amino acids. The germline V gene encodes CDR1 SEHNR and CDR2 FQNEAQ (reference sequence). The CDR3 coding sequence is TGTGCCAGCAGCCCTCCTTGGCAGGACTATGGCTACACCTTC. Its protein is CASSPPWQDYGYTF.

J is TRBJ2-2 and V is TRBV9; D not resolved. CDR1 is SGDLS, CDR2 YYNGEE, per germline. The V gene lost 4 bases and the J gene lost 6 bases, with 7 bases spanning the gap. The CDR3 length is 12 residues. CDR3 DNA: TGTGCCAGCAGCTTAGACCCCGGGGAGCTGTTTTTT. This translates into CASSLDPGELFF.

The chain is built from TRBV4-1 and TRBJ1-2, with D possibly matching TRBD1 (5 bases). Germline V lookup: CDR1 MGHRA, CDR2 YSYEKL. The length of the CDR3 is 14 residues. Trimming left V 2 bases short and J 3 bases short, with 10 bases between. In DNA form, the CDR3 reads TGCGCCAGCAGCCAACGACAGTGGGACTATGGCTACACCTTC. It specifies CASSQRQWDYGYTF.

The V call is TRBV5-4, the J call TRBJ2-5; TRBD1 aligns across 12 bases. Trimming at V came to 0 bases and at J to 5 bases, leaving 11 bases not matched to a gene. The V gene's germline CDR1 is SGHNT and CDR2 YYREEE (reference sequence). There are 18 residues in the CDR3. In DNA form, the CDR3 reads TGTGCCAGCAGCTTGGCGTTAGGGGGGACAGGGGGCCGGGAGACCCAGTACTTC. It specifies CASSLALGGTGGRETQYF.

This chain links TRBV6-1 with TRBJ2-4, with 13 bases aligning to TRBD2. Germline V gene data show CDR1 as MNHNS and CDR2 as SASEGT. This CDR3 region has 15 residues. Unmatched junction bases numbered 8, after V lost 3 bases and J lost 12 bases. The DNA for the CDR3 is TGTGCCAGCAGTGACGGGACTAGCGGGAATACGCGTCAGTACTTC. It codes for CASSDGTSGNTRQYF.

Only one count was recorded for this clone. The CDR3 loop reads CATSNSIRDHGYTF. CDR3 nucleotide sequence: TGTGCCACCAGTAACTCGATCAGGGACCATGGCTACACCTTC. This sequence joins TRBV15 and TRBJ1-2; D is possibly TRBD1 (5 bases). CDR1 and CDR2 from the germline V gene are LNHNV and YYDKDF (reference sequence). Between the trimmed V and J ends, which lost 6 bases and 6 bases, there was a span of 17 bases. CDR3 length: 14 residues. The full variable domain, in which reference TRBV15 and TRBJ1-2 provide the parts outside the CDR3, is DAMVIQNPRYQVTQFGKPVTLSCSQTLNHNVMYWYQQKSSQAPKLLFHYYDKDFNNEADTPDNFQSRRPNTSFCFLDIRSPGLGDTAMYLCATSNSIRDHGYTFGSGTRLTVV.

V and J are TRBV11-2 and TRBJ2-2, with D uncertain. V lost 3 bases, J lost 0 bases, and 8 bases lay in between. Germline V lookup: CDR1 SGHAT, CDR2 FQNNGV. The CDR3 runs 15 residues. The CDR3 DNA follows: TGTGCCAGCAGCTTCGGGCCCCCGAACACCGGGGAGCTGTTTTTT. It encodes CASSFGPPNTGELFF. The variable domain in full, completed from reference TRBV11-2 and TRBJ2-2, reads EAGVAQSPRYKIIEKRQSVAFWCNPISGHATLYWYQQILGQGPKLLIQFQNNGVVDDSQLPKDRFSAERLKGVDSTLKIQPAKLEDSAVYLCASSFGPPNTGELFFGEGSRLTVL.

The rearrangement links TRBV7-8 to TRBJ2-7, with 8 bases matching TRBD2. There are 18 residues in the CDR3. Germline V gives CDR1 SGHVS, CDR2 FQNEAQ. V trimming: 5 bases; J trimming: 0 bases; junction bases outside the gene matches: 15. In nucleotides, the CDR3 is TGTGCCAGCAGCCCTCGAGCGTATCGGGGGGGGAGCTCCTACGAGCAGTACTTC. Translating it yields CASSPRAYRGGSSYEQYF.

The genes are TRBV9 and TRBJ2-3; the match to TRBD2 covers 12 bases. This CDR3 has 18 residues. Germline CDR1 and CDR2: SGDLS and YYNGEE. The trim removed 4 bases at V and 4 bases at J, leaving 13 bases unmatched. The CDR3 bases are TGTGCCAGCAGCTTGACTAGCGGGAGTGGGGATGGGCCAGATACGCAGTATTTT. Translation gives CASSLTSGSGDGPDTQYF.